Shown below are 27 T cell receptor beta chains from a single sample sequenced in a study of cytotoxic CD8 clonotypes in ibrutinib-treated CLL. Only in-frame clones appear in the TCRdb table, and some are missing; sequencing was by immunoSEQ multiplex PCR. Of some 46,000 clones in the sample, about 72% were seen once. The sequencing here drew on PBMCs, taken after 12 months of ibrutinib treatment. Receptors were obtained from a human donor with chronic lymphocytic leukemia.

The CDR3 sequence is CASSISGPTTDTQYF. Here the CDR3 DNA reads TGTGCCAGCAGCATATCCGGGCCGACCACAGATACGCAGTATTTT. The V call is TRBV6-6, the J call TRBJ2-3; the D is unclear. CDR1 is MNHNY, CDR2 SVGAGI, per germline (reference sequence). The CDR3 contains 15 residues. Trimming took 6 bases from V and 2 from J, leaving 15 bases between them.

CDR3 nucleotides: TGTGCCACCAGCAGAGGCCCCGACGCTAGAAACACTGAAGCTTTCTTT. Its translation: CATSRGPDARNTEAFF. V is TRBV15 and J is TRBJ1-1; D gene ambiguous. From germline, CDR1 is LNHNV and CDR2 YYDKDF (reference sequence). CDR3 length equals 16 residues. V lost 1 base to trimming and J lost 2 bases, with 14 bases between them.

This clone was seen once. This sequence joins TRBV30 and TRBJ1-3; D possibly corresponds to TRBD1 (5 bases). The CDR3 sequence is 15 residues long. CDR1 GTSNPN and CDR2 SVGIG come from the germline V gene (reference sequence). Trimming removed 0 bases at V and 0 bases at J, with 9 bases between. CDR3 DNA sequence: TGTGCCTGGAGTGTACTCGGGGGCTCTGGAAACACCATATATTTT. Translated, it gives CAWSVLGGSGNTIYF.

CDR3 bases: TGTGCCAGCAGCTCCCATAAACAGGGGTATTTTGGAAACACCATATATTTT. Amino acids: CASSSHKQGYFGNTIYF. The rearrangement joins TRBV28 to TRBJ1-3; 7 bases are a match to TRBD1. The trim removed 6 bases at V and 3 bases at J, leaving 14 bases unmatched. The CDR3 spans 17 residues. Looked up from germline, CDR1 is MDHEN and CDR2 is SYDVKM.

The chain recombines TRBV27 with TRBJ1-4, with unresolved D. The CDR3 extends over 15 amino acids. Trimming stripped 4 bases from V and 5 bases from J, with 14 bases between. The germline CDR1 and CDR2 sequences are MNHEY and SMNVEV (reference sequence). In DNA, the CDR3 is TGTGCCAGCAGTTACTCGGTCAGCACCAATGAAAAACTGTTTTTT. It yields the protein CASSYSVSTNEKLFF.

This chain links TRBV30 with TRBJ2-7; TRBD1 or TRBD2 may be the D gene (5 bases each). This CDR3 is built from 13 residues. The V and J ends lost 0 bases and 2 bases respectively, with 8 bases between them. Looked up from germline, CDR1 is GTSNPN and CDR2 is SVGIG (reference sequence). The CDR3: CAWSVGVTYEQYF. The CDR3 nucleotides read TGTGCCTGGAGTGTGGGGGTCACCTACGAGCAGTACTTC.

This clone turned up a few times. The CDR3 is CASSLGQGKEQFF. The CDR3 DNA reads as TGTGCCAGCAGCTTAGGGCAGGGGAAGGAGCAGTTCTTC. This rearrangement joins TRBV7-9 to TRBJ2-1; D might be TRBD1 (6 bases). The CDR3 has 13 amino acids. The V end was cut by 1 base, the J end by 10 bases, with 11 bases between. Germline values: CDR1 SEHNR, CDR2 FQNEAQ (reference sequence).

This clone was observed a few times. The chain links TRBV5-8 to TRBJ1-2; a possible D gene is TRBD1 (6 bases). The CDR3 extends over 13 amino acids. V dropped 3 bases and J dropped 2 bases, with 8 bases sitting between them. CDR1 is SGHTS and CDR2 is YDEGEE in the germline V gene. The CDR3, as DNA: TGTGCCAGCAGCTCCGGACAGAACTATGGCTACACCTTC. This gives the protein CASSSGQNYGYTF.

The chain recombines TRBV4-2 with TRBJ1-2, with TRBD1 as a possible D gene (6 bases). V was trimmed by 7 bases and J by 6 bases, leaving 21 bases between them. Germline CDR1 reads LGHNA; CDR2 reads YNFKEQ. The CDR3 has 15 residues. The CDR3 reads CASTDGAGTLDGYTF. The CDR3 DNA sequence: TGTGCCAGCACGGATGGGGCCGGGACACTAGATGGCTACACCTTC.

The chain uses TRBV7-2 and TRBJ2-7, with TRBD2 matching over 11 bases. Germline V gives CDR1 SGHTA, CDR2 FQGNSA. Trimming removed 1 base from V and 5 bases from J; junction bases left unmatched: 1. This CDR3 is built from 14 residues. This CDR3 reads CASSLGLAGHEQYF. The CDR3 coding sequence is TGTGCCAGCAGCTTAGGACTAGCGGGACACGAGCAGTACTTC.

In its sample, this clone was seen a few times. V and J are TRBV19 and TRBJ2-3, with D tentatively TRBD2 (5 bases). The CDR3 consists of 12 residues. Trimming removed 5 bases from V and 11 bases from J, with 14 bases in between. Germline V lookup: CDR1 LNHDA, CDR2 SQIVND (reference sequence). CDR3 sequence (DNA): TGTGCCAGTAGTCCCGAGGGCGGAAAGCAGTATTTT. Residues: CASSPEGGKQYF.

CDR3 region: CASSTRSSTDTQYF. DNA for the CDR3: TGTGCCAGCAGCACGAGGTCAAGCACAGATACGCAGTATTTT. This chain connects TRBV5-4 to TRBJ2-3; unclear D gene. This CDR3 comprises 14 residues. The V gene's germline CDR1 is SGHNT and CDR2 YYREEE (reference sequence). V lost 4 bases to trimming and J lost 0 bases, with 9 bases between them.

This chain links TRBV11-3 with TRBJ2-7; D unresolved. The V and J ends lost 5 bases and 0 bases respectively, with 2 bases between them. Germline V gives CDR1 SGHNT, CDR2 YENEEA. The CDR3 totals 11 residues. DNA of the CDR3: TGTGCCAGCAGCATCTCCTACGAGCAGTACTTC. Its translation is CASSISYEQYF.

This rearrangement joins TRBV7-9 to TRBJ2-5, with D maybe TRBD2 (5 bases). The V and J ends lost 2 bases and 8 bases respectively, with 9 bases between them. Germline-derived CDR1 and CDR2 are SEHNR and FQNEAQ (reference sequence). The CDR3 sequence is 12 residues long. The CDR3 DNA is TGTGCCAGCAGCTTACGGGCGGGTACCCAGTACTTC. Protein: CASSLRAGTQYF.

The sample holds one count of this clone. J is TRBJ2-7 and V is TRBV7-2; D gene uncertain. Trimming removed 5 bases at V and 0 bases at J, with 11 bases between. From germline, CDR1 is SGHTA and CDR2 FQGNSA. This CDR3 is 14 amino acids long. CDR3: CASSPRALSYEQYF. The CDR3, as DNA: TGTGCCAGCAGCCCCCGGGCGCTCTCCTACGAGCAGTACTTC.

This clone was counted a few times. The CDR3 loop reads CASSPRTITAYNEQFF. In nucleotides, the CDR3 is TGTGCCAGCAGCCCCAGGACTATAACGGCTTACAATGAGCAGTTCTTC. This rearrangement joins TRBV9 to TRBJ2-1, with a weak D call TRBD2 (6 bases). The length of the CDR3 is 16 residues. V was clipped by 4 bases and J by 4 bases, with 18 bases between them. The germline gives CDR1 SGDLS, CDR2 YYNGEE. Filled out from reference TRBV9 and TRBJ2-1, the complete variable domain reads DSGVTQTPKHLITATGQRVTLRCSPRSGDLSVYWYQQSLDQGLQFLIQYYNGEERAKGNILERFSAQQFPDLHSELNLSSLELGDSALYFCASSPRTITAYNEQFFGPGTRLTVL.

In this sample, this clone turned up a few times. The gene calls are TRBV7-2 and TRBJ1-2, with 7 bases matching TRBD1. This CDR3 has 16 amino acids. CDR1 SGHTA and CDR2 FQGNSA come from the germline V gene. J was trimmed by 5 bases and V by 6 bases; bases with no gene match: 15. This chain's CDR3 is CASSPGRGQRFYGYTF. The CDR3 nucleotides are TGTGCCAGCAGTCCAGGGCGGGGACAGAGATTTTATGGCTACACCTTC. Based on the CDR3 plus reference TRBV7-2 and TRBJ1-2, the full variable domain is GAGVSQSPSNKVTEKGKDVELRCDPISGHTALYWYRQSLGQGLEFLIYFQGNSAPDKSGLPSDRFSAERTGGSVSTLTIQRTQQEDSAVYLCASSPGRGQRFYGYTFGSGTRLTVV.

CDR3 amino acids: CASREAGWELNTEAFF. The CDR3 DNA is TGTGCCAGCAGAGAAGCAGGGTGGGAGTTAAACACTGAAGCTTTCTTT. The chain is built from TRBV27 and TRBJ1-1; D is possibly TRBD1 (5 bases). V lost 6 bases and J lost 2, with 19 bases in between. Looked up from germline, CDR1 is MNHEY and CDR2 is SMNVEV (reference sequence). This CDR3 region has 16 residues.

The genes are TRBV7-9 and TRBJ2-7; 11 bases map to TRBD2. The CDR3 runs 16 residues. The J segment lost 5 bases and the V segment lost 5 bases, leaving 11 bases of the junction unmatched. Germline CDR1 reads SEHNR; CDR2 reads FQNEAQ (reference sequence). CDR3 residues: CASSPGTSGLVHEQYF. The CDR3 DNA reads TGTGCCAGCAGCCCTGGGACTAGCGGTTTGGTCCACGAGCAGTACTTC. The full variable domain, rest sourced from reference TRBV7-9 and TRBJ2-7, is DTGVSQNPRHKITKRGQNVTFRCDPISEHNRLYWYRQTLGQGPEFLTYFQNEAQLEKSRLLSDRFSAERPKGSFSTLEIQRTEQGDSAMYLCASSPGTSGLVHEQYFGPGTRLTVT.

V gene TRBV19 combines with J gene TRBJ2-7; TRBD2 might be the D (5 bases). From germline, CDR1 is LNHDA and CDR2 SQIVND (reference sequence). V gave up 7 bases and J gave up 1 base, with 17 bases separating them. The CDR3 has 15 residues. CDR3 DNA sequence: TGTGCCAGTAAGGGTTTGATAAGCGGTTCCTACGAGCAGTACTTC. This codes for CASKGLISGSYEQYF.

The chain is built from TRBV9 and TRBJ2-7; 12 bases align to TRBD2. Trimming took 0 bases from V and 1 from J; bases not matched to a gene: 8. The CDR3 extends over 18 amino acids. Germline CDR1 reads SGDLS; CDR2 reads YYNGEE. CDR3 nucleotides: TGTGCCAGCAGCGTAGGGCTAGCGGGAGGGACTTTATCCTACGAGCAGTACTTC. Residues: CASSVGLAGGTLSYEQYF.

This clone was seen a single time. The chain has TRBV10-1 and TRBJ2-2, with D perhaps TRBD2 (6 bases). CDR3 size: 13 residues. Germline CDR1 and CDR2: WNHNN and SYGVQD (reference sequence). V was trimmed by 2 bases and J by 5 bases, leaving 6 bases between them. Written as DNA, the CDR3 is TGCGCCAGCAGTGAGGGGGGGACCGGGGAGCTGTTTTTT. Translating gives CASSEGGTGELFF.

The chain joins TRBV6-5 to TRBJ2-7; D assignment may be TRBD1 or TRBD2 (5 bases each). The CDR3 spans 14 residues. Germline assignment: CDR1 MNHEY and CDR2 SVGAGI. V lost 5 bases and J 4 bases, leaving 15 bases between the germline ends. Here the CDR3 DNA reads TGTGCCAGCAGTGGGACCGGGACCACATACGAGCAGTACTTC. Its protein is CASSGTGTTYEQYF.

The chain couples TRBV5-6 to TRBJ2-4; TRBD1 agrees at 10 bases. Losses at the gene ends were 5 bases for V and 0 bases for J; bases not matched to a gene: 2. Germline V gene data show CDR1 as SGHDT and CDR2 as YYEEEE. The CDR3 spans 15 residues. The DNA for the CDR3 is TGTGCCAGCAGAGGGGACAGGGGAGCCAAAAACATTCAGTACTTC. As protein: CASRGDRGAKNIQYF.

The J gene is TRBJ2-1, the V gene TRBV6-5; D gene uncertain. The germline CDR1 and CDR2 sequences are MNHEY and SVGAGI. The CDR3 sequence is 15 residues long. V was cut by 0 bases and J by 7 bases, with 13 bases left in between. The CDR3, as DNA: TGTGCCAGCAGTTACTCTTCCCAGGTTGGGAATGAGCAGTTCTTC. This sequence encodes CASSYSSQVGNEQFF.

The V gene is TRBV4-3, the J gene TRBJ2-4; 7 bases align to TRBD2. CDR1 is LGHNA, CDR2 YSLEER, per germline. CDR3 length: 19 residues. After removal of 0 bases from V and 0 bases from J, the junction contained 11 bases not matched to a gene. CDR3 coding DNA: TGCGCCAGCAGCCAAGATTTTGGAGTTATAGCGGGAGCCAAAAACATTCAGTACTTC. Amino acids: CASSQDFGVIAGAKNIQYF.

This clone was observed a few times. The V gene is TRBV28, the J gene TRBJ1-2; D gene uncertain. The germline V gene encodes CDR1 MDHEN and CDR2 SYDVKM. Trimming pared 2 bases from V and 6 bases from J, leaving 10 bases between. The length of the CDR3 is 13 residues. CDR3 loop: CASSLQSGHGYTF. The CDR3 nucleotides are TGTGCCAGCAGTTTACAGTCAGGCCATGGCTACACCTTC.